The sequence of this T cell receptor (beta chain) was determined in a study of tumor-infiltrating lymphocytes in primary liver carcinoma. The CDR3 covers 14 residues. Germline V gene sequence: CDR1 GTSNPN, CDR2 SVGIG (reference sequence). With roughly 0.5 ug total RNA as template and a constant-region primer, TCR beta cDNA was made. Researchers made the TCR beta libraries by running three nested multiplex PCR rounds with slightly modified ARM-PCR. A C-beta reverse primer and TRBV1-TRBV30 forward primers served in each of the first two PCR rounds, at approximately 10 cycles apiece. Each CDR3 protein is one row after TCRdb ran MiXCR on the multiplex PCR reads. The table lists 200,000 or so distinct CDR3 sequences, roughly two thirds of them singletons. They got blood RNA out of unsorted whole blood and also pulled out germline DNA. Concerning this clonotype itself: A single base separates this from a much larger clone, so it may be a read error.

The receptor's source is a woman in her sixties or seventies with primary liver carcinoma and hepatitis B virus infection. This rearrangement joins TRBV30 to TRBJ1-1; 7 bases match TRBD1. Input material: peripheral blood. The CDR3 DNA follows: TGTGCCTGGAGCGGAAGGGGGCAAAACTCTGAATCTTTCTTT. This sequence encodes CAWSGRGQNSESFF.